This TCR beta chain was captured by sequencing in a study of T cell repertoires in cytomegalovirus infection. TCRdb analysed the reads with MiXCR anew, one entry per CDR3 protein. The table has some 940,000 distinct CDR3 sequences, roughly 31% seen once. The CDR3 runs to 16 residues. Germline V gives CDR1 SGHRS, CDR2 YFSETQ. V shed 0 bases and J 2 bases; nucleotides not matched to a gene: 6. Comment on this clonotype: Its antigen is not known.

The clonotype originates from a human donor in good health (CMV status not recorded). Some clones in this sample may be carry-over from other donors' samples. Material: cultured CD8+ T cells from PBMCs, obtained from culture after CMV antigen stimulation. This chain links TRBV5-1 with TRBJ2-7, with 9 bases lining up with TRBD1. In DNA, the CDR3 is TGCGCCAGCAGCTTGGTTCCCCGGGACAGGGCCTACGAGCAGTACTTC. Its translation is CASSLVPRDRAYEQYF.